The 24 T cell receptor beta chains below come from one sample, sequenced in a study of response to subunit inactivated influenza vaccine. TCRdb reprocessed the RT-PCR reads with MiXCR, giving one entry per CDR3 protein. The sample holds 150,000 to 200,000 distinct CDR3 sequences, more than 10% seen once. The sample was also linked to a second study, of T cells expressing NK-cell markers. From that report: UMIs were included in TCR beta cDNA generated by 5'RACE template switching.

The specimen was CD8+ T cells sorted from PBMCs, collected about 13 days after vaccination. The receptors were sampled from a man aged 50 to 60 who received an inactivated influenza vaccine.

V and J are TRBV7-9 and TRBJ2-7, with D uncertain. Germline values: CDR1 SEHNR, CDR2 FQNEAQ (reference sequence). This CDR3 region has 12 residues. V lost 5 bases and J lost 5, with 10 bases in between. The DNA of the CDR3 is TGTGCCAGCAGCCCCGGGCCTCACGAGCAGTACTTC. It specifies CASSPGPHEQYF.

On this clonotype: The limits of the CDR3 on the DNA are not certain, so only TCRdb's listed CDR3 is given. The chain employs TRBV28 and TRBJ2-2. CDR1 is MDHEN, CDR2 SYDVKM, per germline. Termini included, the CDR3 measures 12 amino acids. The CDR3 is CASSTSAPELFF.

The chain is built from TRBV11-2 and TRBJ2-1; D gene uncertain. The CDR3 extends over 16 amino acids. Germline CDR1 and CDR2: SGHAT and FQNNGV. Trimming shortened V by 5 bases and J by 4 bases, and 18 bases separated the two germline ends. CDR3 sequence reads: CASSLRGSAIYNEQFF. The DNA of the CDR3 is TGTGCCAGCAGCCTGCGAGGTTCCGCCATATACAATGAGCAGTTCTTC.

The chain uses TRBV3-1 and TRBJ1-1; D perhaps matches TRBD1 (6 bases). From germline, CDR1 is LGHDT and CDR2 YNNKEL (reference sequence). The V end was cut by 3 bases, the J end by 3 bases, with 17 bases between. The CDR3 contains 16 residues. For the CDR3, the DNA is TGTGCCAGCAGCCACAACAGGGTGGGGCCCTACACTGAAGCTTTCTTT. Protein sequence: CASSHNRVGPYTEAFF.

The gene calls are TRBV12-3 or TRBV12-4 and TRBJ2-5; no firm D call. The length of the CDR3 is 16 residues. Deletions cut 1 base from V and 2 bases from J, with 14 bases between. CDR3 residues: CASSLGLLGRQETQYF. The CDR3 DNA reads as TGTGCCAGCAGTTTAGGGTTGTTAGGAAGGCAAGAGACCCAGTACTTC.

This clonotype appeared a few times. CDR3: CSARLAGPDTQYF. CDR3 nucleotides: TGCAGTGCTAGATTAGCGGGCCCAGATACGCAGTATTTT. The chain links TRBV20-1 to TRBJ2-3, with 7 bases that match TRBD2. The CDR3 totals 13 residues. Germline-derived CDR1 and CDR2 are DFQATT and SNEGSKA (reference sequence). J lost 4 bases, V lost 2 bases, and 3 bases had no gene match.

This clonotype was found a few times. This chain connects TRBV6-2 or TRBV6-3 to TRBJ2-7, with D hard to call. V shed 7 bases and J shed 3 bases, with 13 bases lying between them. The CDR3 loop spans 13 amino acids. Germline values: CDR1 MNHEY, CDR2 SVGEGT. CDR3 loop: CASKLRVYYEQYF. The CDR3, as DNA: TGTGCCAGCAAACTAAGGGTGTACTACGAGCAGTACTTC.

This chain links TRBV15 with TRBJ2-3, with a weak D call TRBD2 (5 bases). Germline assignment: CDR1 LNHNV and CDR2 YYDKDF (reference sequence). V gave up 5 bases and J gave up 5 bases, with 17 bases separating them. The CDR3 length is 15 residues. CDR3 region: CATSVGPPGIDTQYF. In DNA form, the CDR3 reads TGTGCCACCAGCGTTGGCCCCCCGGGGATAGATACGCAGTATTTT. The variable domain in full, with the rest retrieved from reference TRBV15 and TRBJ2-3, is DAMVIQNPRYQVTQFGKPVTLSCSQTLNHNVMYWYQQKSSQAPKLLFHYYDKDFNNEADTPDNFQSRRPNTSFCFLDIRSPGLGDTAMYLCATSVGPPGIDTQYFGPGTRLTVL.

The V call is TRBV24-1, the J call TRBJ1-5; 7 nucleotides line up with TRBD1. CDR3 length: 15 amino acids. Trimming cost V 9 bases and J 6 bases; bases outside gene matches: 13. Germline CDR1 reads KGHDR; CDR2 reads SFDVKD. The CDR3 nucleotides are TGTGCCACCGTTGCCGGGACAGATAGCCGTCAGCCCCAGCATTTT. Amino acid sequence: CATVAGTDSRQPQHF.

In this sample, this clonotype turned up a few times. The J gene is TRBJ2-7, the V gene TRBV4-2; TRBD1 matches at 8 bases. The CDR3 has 15 amino acids. Germline-derived CDR1 and CDR2 are LGHNA and YNFKEQ. The junction had 9 bases not matched to a gene; V was cut back by 3 bases and J by 5 bases. The DNA for the CDR3 is TGTGCCAGCAGCCAGGCTCACAGGGGGAGCGACGAGCAGTACTTC. Protein product: CASSQAHRGSDEQYF.

This clonotype was counted at least ten times. The chain carries TRBV12-3 or TRBV12-4 and TRBJ1-1; D call uncertain. CDR3 length: 13 amino acids. Trimming stripped 4 bases from V and 0 bases from J, with 6 bases between. The CDR3 nucleotides read TGTGCCAGCAGTTCGGCGGTGAACACTGAAGCTTTCTTT. Translation gives CASSSAVNTEAFF.

This clonotype was observed a single time. One base away lies a much larger clone, so this may be a sequencing read error. The chain links TRBV6-2 or TRBV6-3 to TRBJ2-7, with a possible D match to TRBD1 (5 bases). Trimming cost V 2 bases and J 2 bases, with 7 bases left between them. From germline, CDR1 is MNHEY and CDR2 SVGEGT. The length of the CDR3 is 13 residues. CDR3 protein: CASSYGRAYEQYF. The CDR3, as DNA: TGTGCCAGCAGTTACGGCAGGGCCTACGAGCAGTACTTC.

V gene TRBV9 combines with J gene TRBJ1-2; 9 nucleotides match TRBD1. Unmatched junction bases numbered 6, after V lost 8 bases and J lost 7 bases. There are 12 residues in the CDR3. Germline V gene data show CDR1 as SGDLS and CDR2 as YYNGEE. CDR3 loop: CASRDRDSGYTF. CDR3 bases: TGTGCCAGTCGGGACAGGGATTCTGGCTACACCTTC.

Only a few counts were recorded for this clonotype. This chain uses TRBV28 with TRBJ2-7; D is ambiguous. The germline gives CDR1 MDHEN, CDR2 SYDVKM. Trimming pared 7 bases from V and 3 bases from J, leaving 13 bases between. This CDR3 contains 13 residues. Here the CDR3 reads CASNIGRDYEQYF. CDR3 DNA sequence: TGTGCCAGCAACATAGGGCGCGACTACGAGCAGTACTTC.

In this sample, this clonotype turned up a few times. The chain employs TRBV4-3 and TRBJ2-1; 8 bases map to TRBD2. The V gene's germline CDR1 is LGHNA and CDR2 YSLEER. J gave up 6 bases and V 0 bases, and 10 bases lay outside the gene matches. This CDR3 is built from 17 residues. DNA of the CDR3: TGCGCCAGCAGCCAAGATTCCCGGGAGGGCCATAGCAATGAGCAGTTCTTC. This gives the protein CASSQDSREGHSNEQFF.

This clonotype came up many times. The V and J genes are TRBV12-3 or TRBV12-4 and TRBJ1-6; D not certain. The CDR3 has 13 amino acids. Trimming took off 3 bases at V and 10 bases at J, with 10 bases between the two ends. The CDR3 spells CASSFDPRSPLHF. The CDR3 nucleotides are TGTGCCAGCAGTTTTGATCCACGGTCACCCCTCCACTTT.

This clonotype was found a few times. This CDR3 is CASSQDKNTGELFF. Here the CDR3 DNA reads TGTGCCAGCAGTCAGGACAAGAACACCGGGGAGCTGTTTTTT. The J gene is TRBJ2-2, the V gene TRBV12-3 or TRBV12-4; possibly TRBD1 for D (5 bases). The ends were cut back, 5 bases at V and 1 base at J, with 8 bases in the middle. The CDR3 is 14 amino acids.

The table lists this clonotype with a few counts. The rearrangement joins TRBV28 to TRBJ1-6; 7 nucleotides align to TRBD1. Germline trimming cut 6 bases from V and 9 bases from J; bases unmatched to any gene: 11. The CDR3 length is 15 residues. Germline CDR1 and CDR2: MDHEN and SYDVKM. The CDR3 DNA reads as TGTGCCAGCAGCAAAGACCCAGGGGGATTTTCACCCCTCCACTTT. Translation: CASSKDPGGFSPLHF. Together with reference TRBV28 and TRBJ1-6, the CDR3 gives the full variable domain: DVKVTQSSRYLVKRTGEKVFLECVQDMDHENMFWYRQDPGLGLRLIYFSYDVKMKEKGDIPEGYSVSREKKERFSLILESASTNQTSMYLCASSKDPGGFSPLHFGNGTRLTVT.

This clonotype has ten or more counts. This sequence joins TRBV29-1 and TRBJ2-1, with D unresolved. The germline CDR1 and CDR2 sequences are SQVTM and ANQGSEA. The CDR3 totals 12 residues. V gave up 3 bases and J gave up 7 bases, with 10 bases separating them. The CDR3 protein is CSVESMGNEQFF. CDR3 sequence (DNA): TGCAGCGTTGAGTCCATGGGGAATGAGCAGTTCTTC.

The rearrangement joins TRBV2 to TRBJ2-5; maybe TRBD2 (5 bases). Germline V lookup: CDR1 SNHLY, CDR2 FYNNEI. CDR3 length: 16 residues. V shed 4 bases and J shed 0 bases, with 15 bases lying between them. The CDR3 DNA is TGTGCCAGCAGTGGGGTCCAGAGCGGTTACCAAGAGACCCAGTACTTC. Its protein is CASSGVQSGYQETQYF.

This clonotype was picked up a small number of times. V gene TRBV12-3 or TRBV12-4 combines with J gene TRBJ2-3; either TRBD1 or TRBD2 may fit D (5 bases each). Deletions cut 5 bases from V and 2 bases from J, with 11 bases between. This CDR3 is built from 14 residues. This chain's CDR3 is CASSPTGTTDTQYF. The CDR3 DNA reads as TGTGCCAGCAGTCCCACCGGGACCACAGATACGCAGTATTTT.

In its sample, this clonotype was seen a few times. CDR3 loop: CASRGGAYEQYF. CDR3 nucleotide sequence: TGTGCCAGCCGAGGGGGAGCCTACGAGCAGTACTTC. The chain has TRBV12-3 or TRBV12-4 and TRBJ2-7; tentatively, D is TRBD1 (6 bases). This CDR3 is 12 amino acids long. The germline V and J ends were trimmed by 8 bases and 2 bases, with 10 bases remaining between them.

This chain uses TRBV5-1 with TRBJ1-6; D gene uncertain. V was pared by 7 bases and J by 0 bases, with 14 bases between. CDR3 length equals 16 residues. Germline lookup yields CDR1 SGHRS and CDR2 YFSETQ. The CDR3 spells CASQDWGGSYNSPLHF. Written as DNA, the CDR3 is TGCGCCAGCCAGGATTGGGGAGGCTCCTATAATTCACCCCTCCACTTT.

The rearrangement joins TRBV7-9 to TRBJ2-5; D ambiguous. Germline V CDR1 and CDR2: SEHNR, FQNEAQ (reference sequence). CDR3 length: 13 residues. V lost 11 bases and J lost 0, with 13 bases in between. As DNA, the CDR3 is TGTGCCGCAGGCCCTGGCGACCAAGAGACCCAGTACTTC. It is translated as CAAGPGDQETQYF.